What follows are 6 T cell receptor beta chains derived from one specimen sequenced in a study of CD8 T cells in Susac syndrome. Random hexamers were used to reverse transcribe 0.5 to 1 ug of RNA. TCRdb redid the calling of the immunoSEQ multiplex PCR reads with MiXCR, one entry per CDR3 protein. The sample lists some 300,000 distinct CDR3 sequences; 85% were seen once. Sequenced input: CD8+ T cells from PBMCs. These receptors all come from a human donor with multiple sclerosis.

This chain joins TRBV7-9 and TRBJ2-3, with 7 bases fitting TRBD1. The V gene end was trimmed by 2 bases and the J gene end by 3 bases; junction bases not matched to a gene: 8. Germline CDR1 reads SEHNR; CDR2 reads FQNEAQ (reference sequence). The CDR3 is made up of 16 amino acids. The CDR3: CASSLLETGLTDTQYF. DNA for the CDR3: TGTGCCAGCAGCTTACTCGAGACAGGGTTAACAGATACGCAGTATTTT.

CDR3 amino acids: CASSEQGGSRGYTF. The CDR3 region has the DNA TGTGCCAGCAGCGAGCAGGGGGGATCGAGAGGCTACACCTTC. The chain couples TRBV9 to TRBJ1-2; 7 bases are shared with TRBD1. CDR3 length: 14 residues. V gave up 3 bases and J gave up 8 bases; unmatched junction bases: 10. CDR1 and CDR2 from the germline V gene are SGDLS and YYNGEE.

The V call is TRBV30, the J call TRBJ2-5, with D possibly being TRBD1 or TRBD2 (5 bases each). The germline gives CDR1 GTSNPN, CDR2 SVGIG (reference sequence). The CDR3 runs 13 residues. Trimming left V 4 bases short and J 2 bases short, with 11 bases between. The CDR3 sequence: CAWNRGAQETQYF. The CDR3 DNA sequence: TGTGCCTGGAACCGGGGCGCGCAAGAGACCCAGTACTTC.

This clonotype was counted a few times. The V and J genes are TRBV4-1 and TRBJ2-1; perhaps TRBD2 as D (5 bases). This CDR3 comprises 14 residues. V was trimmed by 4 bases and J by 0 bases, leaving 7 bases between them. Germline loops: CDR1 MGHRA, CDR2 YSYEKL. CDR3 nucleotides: TGCGCCAGCAGCCCCGCGGGCTCCTACAATGAGCAGTTCTTC. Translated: CASSPAGSYNEQFF.

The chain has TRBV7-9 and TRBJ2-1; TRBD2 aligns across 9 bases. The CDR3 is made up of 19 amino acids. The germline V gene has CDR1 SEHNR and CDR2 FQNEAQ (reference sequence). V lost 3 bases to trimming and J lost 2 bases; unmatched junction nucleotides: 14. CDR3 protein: CASSFLGRASSGAYNEQFF. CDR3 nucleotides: TGTGCCAGCAGCTTTTTGGGGCGGGCCTCTAGCGGGGCCTACAATGAGCAGTTCTTC.

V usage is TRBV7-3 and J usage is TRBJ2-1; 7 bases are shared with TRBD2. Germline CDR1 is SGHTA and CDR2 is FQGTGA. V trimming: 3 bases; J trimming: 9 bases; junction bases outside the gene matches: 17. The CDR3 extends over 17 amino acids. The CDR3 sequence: CASSFGRGRAVPSEQFF. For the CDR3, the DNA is TGTGCCAGCAGCTTCGGGCGTGGGAGGGCAGTTCCCAGTGAGCAGTTCTTC.